This T cell receptor (beta chain) appears in the sequencing data of a study of blood T cell repertoires in COVID-19. About the research overall: Donors in the United States, Italy and Spain gave samples during acute or convalescent COVID-19. In each case, the material was cDNA or gDNA derived from T cells, B-cell-depleted T cells, or PBMCs.

Germline CDR1 and CDR2: MDHEN and SYDVKM. The CDR3 consists of 15 residues. The ends were cut back, 4 bases at V and 4 bases at J, with 13 bases in the middle. Authors' analysis steps: Reference gene primer amplification in the assay estimated nucleated cell counts. The data were produced by immunoSEQ multiplex PCR, yet TCRdb's version contains in-frame clones alone and is incomplete. V and J calls and clone size are as listed in that table; D and trimming were resolved from the DNA. The profile shows fewer than 200,000 clones, about nine tenths of them singletons. The chain is built from TRBV28 and TRBJ1-4, with D possibly TRBD1 on 6 matching bases. Material for sequencing was peripheral blood. The source is a man younger than 35 who had recovered from COVID-19. CDR3 residues: CASSSSRQVNEKLFF. The CDR3 DNA reads TGTGCCAGCAGTTCCTCCCGACAGGTTAATGAAAAACTGTTTTTT.